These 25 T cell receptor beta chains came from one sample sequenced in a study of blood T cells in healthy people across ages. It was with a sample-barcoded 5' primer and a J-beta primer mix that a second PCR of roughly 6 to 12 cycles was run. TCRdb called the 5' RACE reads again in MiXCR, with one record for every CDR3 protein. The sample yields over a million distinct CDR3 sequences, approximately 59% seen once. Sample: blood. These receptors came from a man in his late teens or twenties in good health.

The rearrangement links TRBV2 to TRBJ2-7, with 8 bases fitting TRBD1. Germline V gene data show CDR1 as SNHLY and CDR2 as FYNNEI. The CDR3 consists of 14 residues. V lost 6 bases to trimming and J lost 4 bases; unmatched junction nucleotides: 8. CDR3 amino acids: CASSPDRGMYEQYF. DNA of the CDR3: TGTGCCAGCAGCCCCGACAGGGGAATGTACGAGCAGTACTTC.

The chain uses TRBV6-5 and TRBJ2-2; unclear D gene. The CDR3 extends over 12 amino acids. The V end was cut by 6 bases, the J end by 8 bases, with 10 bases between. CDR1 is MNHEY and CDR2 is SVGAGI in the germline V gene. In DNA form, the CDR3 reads TGTGCCAGCAGGTGGTCAATAGGGGAGCTGTTTTTT. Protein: CASRWSIGELFF.

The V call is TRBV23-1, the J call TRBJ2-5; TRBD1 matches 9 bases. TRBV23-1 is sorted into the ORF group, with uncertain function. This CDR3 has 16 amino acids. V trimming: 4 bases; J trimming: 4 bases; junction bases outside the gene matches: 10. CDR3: CASSLRRDRERETQYF. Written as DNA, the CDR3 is TGCGCCAGCAGTCTTCGCCGGGACAGGGAACGAGAGACCCAGTACTTC.

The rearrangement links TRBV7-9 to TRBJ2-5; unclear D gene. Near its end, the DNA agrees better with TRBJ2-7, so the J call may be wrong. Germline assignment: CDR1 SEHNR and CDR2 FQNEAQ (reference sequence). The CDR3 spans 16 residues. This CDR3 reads CASSQGQETPSYEQYF. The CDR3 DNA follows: TGTGCCAGCAGCCAAGGTCAAGAAACCCCCTCCTACGAGCAGTACTTC.

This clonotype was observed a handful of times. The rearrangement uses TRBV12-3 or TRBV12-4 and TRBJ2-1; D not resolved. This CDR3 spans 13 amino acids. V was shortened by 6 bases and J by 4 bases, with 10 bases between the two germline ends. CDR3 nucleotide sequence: TGTGCCAGCAGGACGATTTCGTACAATGAGCAGTTCTTC. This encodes CASRTISYNEQFF.

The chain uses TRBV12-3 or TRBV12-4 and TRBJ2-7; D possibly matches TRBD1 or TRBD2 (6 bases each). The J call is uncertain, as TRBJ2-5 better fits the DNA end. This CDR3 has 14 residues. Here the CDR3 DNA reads TGTGCCAGCAGTCCCGAGGGGGGCGGAGAGACCCAGTACTTC. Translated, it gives CASSPEGGGETQYF.

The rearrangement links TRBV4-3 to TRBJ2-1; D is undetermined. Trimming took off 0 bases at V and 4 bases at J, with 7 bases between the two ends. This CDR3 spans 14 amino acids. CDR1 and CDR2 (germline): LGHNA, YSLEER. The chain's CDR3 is CASSQDVGYNEQFF. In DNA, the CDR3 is TGCGCCAGCAGCCAAGATGTCGGGTACAATGAGCAGTTCTTC.

CDR3: CASSYGGLTGELFF. In DNA, the CDR3 is TGTGCCAGCAGTTACGGAGGGCTGACCGGGGAGCTGTTTTTT. The chain uses TRBV6-2 or TRBV6-3 and TRBJ2-2, with a weak D call TRBD2 (6 bases). CDR1 is MNHEY, CDR2 SVGEGT, per germline. V was clipped by 2 bases and J by 5 bases, with 9 bases between them. The CDR3 consists of 14 residues.

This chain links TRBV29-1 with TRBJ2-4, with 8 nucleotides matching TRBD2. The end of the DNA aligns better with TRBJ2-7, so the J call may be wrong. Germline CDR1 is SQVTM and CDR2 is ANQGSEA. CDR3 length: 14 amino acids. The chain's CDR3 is CSAEQAGETYEQYF. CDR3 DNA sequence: TGCAGCGCCGAACAAGCGGGAGAAACGTACGAGCAGTACTTC.

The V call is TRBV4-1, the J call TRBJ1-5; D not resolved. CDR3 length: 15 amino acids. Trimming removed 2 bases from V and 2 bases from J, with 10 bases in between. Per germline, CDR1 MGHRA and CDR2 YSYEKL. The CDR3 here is CASSQRAGGNQPQHF. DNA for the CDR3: TGCGCCAGCAGCCAAAGGGCCGGAGGCAATCAGCCCCAGCATTTT.

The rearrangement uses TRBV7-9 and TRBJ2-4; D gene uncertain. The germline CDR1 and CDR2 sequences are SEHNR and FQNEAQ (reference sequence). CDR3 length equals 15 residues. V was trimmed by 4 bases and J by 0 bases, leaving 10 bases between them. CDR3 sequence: CASSSAHIAKNIQYF. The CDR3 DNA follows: TGTGCCAGCAGCTCCGCCCACATAGCCAAAAACATTCAGTACTTC.

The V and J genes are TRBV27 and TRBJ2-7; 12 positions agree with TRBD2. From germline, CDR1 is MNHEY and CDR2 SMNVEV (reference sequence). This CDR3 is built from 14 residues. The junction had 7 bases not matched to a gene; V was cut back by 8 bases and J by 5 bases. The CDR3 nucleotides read TGTGCCAGCGCTAGCGGGGGGGCAGTCAACGAGCAGTACTTC. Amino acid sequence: CASASGGAVNEQYF.

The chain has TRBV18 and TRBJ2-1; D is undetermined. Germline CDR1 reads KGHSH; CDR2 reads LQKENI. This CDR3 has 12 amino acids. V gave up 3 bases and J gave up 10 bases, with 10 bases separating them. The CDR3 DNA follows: TGTGCCAGCTCACCCCAACTTTTCGAGCAGTTCTTC. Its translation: CASSPQLFEQFF.

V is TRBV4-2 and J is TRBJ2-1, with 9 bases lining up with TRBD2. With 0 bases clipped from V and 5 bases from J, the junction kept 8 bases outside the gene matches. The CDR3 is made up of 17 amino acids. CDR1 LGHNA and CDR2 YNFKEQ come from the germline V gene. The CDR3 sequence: CASSQDITSGPNNEQFF. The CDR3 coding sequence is TGTGCCAGCAGCCAAGATATAACTAGCGGGCCTAACAATGAGCAGTTCTTC.

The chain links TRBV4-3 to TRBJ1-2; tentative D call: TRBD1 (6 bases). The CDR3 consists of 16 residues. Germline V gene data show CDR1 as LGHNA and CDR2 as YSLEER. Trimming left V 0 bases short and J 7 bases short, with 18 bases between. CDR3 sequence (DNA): TGCGCCAGCAGCCAAGAAGGGAAAACGGGGGGCTTTGGCTACACCTTC. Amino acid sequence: CASSQEGKTGGFGYTF.

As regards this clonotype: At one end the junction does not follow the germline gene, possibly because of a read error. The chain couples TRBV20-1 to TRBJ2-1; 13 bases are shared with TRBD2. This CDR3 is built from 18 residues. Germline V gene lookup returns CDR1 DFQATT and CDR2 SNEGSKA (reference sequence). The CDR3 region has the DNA TGCAGTGCTAGAGATTCACTAGCGGGAGGGCCGTTCTACAGTGAGCAGTTCTTC. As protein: CSARDSLAGGPFYSEQFF.

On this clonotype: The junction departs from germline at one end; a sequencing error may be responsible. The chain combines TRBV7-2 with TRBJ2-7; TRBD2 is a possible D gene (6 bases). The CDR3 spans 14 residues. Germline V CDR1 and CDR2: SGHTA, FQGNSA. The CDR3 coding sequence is TGTGCCGGCAGCTTCAGGCTAGCGAGCTACGAGCAGTACTTC. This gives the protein CAGSFRLASYEQYF.

This chain's CDR3 is CASSRTEGVTGELFF. CDR3 in DNA: TGTGCCAGCAGCCGCACCGAGGGGGTTACCGGGGAGCTGTTTTTT. The rearrangement joins TRBV3-1 to TRBJ2-2; TRBD1 is a possible D gene (6 bases). The CDR3 sequence is 15 residues long. Germline V gives CDR1 LGHDT, CDR2 YNNKEL (reference sequence). V was trimmed by 4 bases and J by 5 bases, leaving 14 bases between them.

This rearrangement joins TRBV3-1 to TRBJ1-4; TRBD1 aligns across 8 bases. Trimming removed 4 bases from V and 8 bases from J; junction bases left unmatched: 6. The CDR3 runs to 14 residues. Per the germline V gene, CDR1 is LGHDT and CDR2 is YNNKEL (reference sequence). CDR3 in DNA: TGTGCCAGCAGCCGGACAGGGTATTTAGAAAAACTGTTTTTT. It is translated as CASSRTGYLEKLFF.

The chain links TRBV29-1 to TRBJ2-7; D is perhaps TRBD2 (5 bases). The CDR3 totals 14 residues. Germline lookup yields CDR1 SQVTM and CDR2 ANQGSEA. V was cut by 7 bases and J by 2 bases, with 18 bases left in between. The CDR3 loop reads CSAVPAGLAYEQYF. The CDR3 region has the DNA TGCAGCGCCGTGCCCGCGGGCCTTGCCTACGAGCAGTACTTC.

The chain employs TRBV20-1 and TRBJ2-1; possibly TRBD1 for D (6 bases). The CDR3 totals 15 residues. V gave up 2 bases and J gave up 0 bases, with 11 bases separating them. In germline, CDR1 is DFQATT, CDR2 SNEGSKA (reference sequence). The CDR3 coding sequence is TGCAGTGCTAGACGACAGGTTAGCTCCTACAATGAGCAGTTCTTC. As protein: CSARRQVSSYNEQFF.

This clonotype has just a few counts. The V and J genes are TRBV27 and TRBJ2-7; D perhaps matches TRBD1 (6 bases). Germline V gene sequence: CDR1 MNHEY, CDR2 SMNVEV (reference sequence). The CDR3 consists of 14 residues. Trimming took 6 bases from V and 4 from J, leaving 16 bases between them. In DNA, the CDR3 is TGTGCCAGCAGCGATCGACAGGATGGGTACGAGCAGTACTTC. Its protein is CASSDRQDGYEQYF.

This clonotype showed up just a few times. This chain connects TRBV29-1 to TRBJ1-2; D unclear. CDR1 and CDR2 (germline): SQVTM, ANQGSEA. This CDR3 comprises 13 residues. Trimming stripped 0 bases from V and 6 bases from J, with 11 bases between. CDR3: CSVEDEGGHGYTF. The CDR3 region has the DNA TGCAGCGTTGAAGATGAAGGCGGACATGGCTACACCTTC.

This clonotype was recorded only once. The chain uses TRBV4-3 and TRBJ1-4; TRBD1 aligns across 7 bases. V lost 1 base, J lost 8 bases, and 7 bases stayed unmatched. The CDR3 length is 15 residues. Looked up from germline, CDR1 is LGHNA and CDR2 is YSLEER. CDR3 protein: CASSQAKQGSEKLFF. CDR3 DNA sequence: TGCGCCAGCAGCCAAGCAAAACAGGGGAGCGAAAAACTGTTTTTT.

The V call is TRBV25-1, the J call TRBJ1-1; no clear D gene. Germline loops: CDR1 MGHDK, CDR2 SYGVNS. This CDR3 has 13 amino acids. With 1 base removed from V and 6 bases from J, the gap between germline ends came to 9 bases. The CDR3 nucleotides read TGTGCCAGCAGTGAATTCCGGGGATCTGAAGCTTTCTTT. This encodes CASSEFRGSEAFF.